This T cell receptor beta chain was profiled in a study of blood T cell repertoires in COVID-19. Study information: Italy, Spain and the United States were the sources of the convalescent and acute COVID-19 samples. PBMCs, B-cell-depleted T cells, or T cells were the source of the cDNA or gDNA that made up the material.

Seattle researchers signed up patients amid active infection and tracked them longitudinally. Per the study methods: Counts of nucleated cells, estimated from reference gene primer amplification, were obtained. The method was immunoSEQ multiplex PCR; TCRdb's version includes in-frame clones alone and lacks a portion of them. V, J and clone size were drawn from that table, and D and trimming were deduced from the DNA. The sample contains more than 95,000 clones, about four fifths of which appear only once. The CDR3 consists of 11 residues. V was cut by 8 bases and J by 3 bases, with 8 bases left in between. Germline CDR1 and CDR2: SNHLY and FYNNEI.

The specimen was peripheral blood. The clonotype comes from a man aged 30 to 39 with COVID-19, enrolled during active disease. The chain links TRBV2 to TRBJ2-7; tentative D call: TRBD1 (5 bases). The CDR3 is CASRQFYEQYF. The CDR3 DNA reads as TGTGCCAGCCGACAGTTCTACGAGCAGTACTTC.